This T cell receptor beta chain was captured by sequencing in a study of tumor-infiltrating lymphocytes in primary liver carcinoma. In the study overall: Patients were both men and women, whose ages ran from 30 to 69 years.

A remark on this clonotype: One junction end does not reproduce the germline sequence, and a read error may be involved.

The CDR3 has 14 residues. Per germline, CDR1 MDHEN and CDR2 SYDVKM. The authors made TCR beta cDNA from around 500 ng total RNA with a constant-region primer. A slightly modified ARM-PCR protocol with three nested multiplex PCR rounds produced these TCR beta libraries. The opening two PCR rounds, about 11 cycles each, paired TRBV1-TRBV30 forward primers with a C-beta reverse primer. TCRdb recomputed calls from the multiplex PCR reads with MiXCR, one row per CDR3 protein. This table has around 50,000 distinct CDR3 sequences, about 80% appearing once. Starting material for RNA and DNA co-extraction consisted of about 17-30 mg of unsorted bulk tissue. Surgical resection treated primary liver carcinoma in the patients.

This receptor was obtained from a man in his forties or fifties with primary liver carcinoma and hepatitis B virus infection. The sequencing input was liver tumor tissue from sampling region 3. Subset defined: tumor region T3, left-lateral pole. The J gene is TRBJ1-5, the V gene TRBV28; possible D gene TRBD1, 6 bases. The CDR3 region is CACSNIRGDQPQHF. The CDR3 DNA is TGCGCCTGCAGCAATATCAGGGGCGATCAGCCCCAGCATTTT.